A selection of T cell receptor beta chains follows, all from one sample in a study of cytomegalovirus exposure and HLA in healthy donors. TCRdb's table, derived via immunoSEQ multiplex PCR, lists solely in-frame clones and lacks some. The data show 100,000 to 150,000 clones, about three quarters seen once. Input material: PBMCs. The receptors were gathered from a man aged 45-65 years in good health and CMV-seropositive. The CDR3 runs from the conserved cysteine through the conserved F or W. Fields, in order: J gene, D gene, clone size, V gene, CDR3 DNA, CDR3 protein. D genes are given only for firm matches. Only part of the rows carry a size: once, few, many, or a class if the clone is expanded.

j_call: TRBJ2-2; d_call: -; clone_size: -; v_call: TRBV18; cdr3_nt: TGTGCCAGCTCACCACCCATCGGGGAGCTGTTTTTT; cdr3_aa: CASSPPIGELFF
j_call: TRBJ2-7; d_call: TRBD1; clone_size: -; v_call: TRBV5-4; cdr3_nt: TGTGCCAGCAGCTGGACAGGGGGCCGCGAGCAGTACTTC; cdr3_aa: CASSWTGGREQYF
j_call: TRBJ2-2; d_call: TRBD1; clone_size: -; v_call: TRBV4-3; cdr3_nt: TGCGCCAGCAGCCCACAGGGGGCGAACACCGGGGAGCTGTTTTTT; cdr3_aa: CASSPQGANTGELFF
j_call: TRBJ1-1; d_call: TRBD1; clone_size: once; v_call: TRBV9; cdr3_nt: TGTGCCAGTAGCGCAAGGGGGCGGGACTCTGAAGCTTTCTTT; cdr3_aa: CASSARGRDSEAFF
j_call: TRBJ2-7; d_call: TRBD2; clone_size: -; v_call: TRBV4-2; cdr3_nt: TGTGCCAGCAGCCAAGCCGGGACTAGCGGGAGTGACGAGCAGTACTTC; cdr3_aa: CASSQAGTSGSDEQYF
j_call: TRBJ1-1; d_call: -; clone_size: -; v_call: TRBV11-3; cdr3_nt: TGTGCCAGCAGCTTATCACAATTGAACACTGAAGCTTTCTTT; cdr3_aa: CASSLSQLNTEAFF
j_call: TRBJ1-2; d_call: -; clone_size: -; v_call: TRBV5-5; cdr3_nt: TGTGCCAGCAGCTTGGGGGGCGGCTATGGCTACACCTTC; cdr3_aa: CASSLGGGYGYTF
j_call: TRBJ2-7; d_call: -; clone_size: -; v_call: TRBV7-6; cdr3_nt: TGCGCCAGCAGCCCCGAGGCTCCCGGATTAGGCGAGCAGTACTTC; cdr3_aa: CASSPEAPGLGEQYF
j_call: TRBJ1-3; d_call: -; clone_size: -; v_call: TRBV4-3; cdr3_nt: TGCGCCAGCAGCCACTACTACGGGGGAACCGGCTCTGGAAACACCATATATTTT; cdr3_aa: CASSHYYGGTGSGNTIYF
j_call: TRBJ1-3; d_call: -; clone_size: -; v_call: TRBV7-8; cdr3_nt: TGTGCCAGCAGCTTGGGCAGCTCTGGAAACACCATATATTTT; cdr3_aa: CASSLGSSGNTIYF
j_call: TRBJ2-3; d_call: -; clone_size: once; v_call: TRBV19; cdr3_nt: TGTGCCAGTAGTATGAGCGGAATCACAGATACGCAGTATTTT; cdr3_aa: CASSMSGITDTQYF
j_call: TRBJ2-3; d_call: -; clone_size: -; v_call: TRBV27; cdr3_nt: TGTGCCAGCAGTCGAGGACGGGAGGATACGCAGTATTTT; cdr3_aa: CASSRGREDTQYF
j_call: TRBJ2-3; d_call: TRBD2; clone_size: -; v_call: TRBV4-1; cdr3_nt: TGCGCCAGCAGCCGCCGCCTACTAGCGGGAGAGAAAGATACGCAGTATTTT; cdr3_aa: CASSRRLLAGEKDTQYF
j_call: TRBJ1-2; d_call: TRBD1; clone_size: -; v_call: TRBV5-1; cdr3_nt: TGCGCCAGCAGCTGGGGGGACAGTGCTAACTATGGCTACACCTTC; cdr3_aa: CASSWGDSANYGYTF
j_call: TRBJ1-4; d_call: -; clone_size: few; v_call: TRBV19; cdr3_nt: TGTGCTACTAGCGGAGCTTTTAATGAAAAACTGTTTTTT; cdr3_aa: CATSGAFNEKLFF
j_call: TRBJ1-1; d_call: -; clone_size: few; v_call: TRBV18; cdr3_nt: TGTGCCAGCTCACCTCAGGCAGGTGAAGCTTTCTTT; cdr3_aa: CASSPQAGEAFF
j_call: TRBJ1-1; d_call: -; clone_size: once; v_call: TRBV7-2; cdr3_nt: TGTGCCAGCAGCTTGAACAGGGCTGAAGCTTTCTTT; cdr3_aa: CASSLNRAEAFF
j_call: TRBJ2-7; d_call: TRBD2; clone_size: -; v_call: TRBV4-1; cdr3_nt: TGCGCCAGCAGCCAAGGGGGGACTAGCGGCAGGAGCTCCTACGAGCAGTACTTC; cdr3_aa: CASSQGGTSGRSSYEQYF